This is a list of T cell receptor beta chains from one sample in a study of CD8+CD57+ T cells in acquired aplastic anemia. TCRdb reanalysed the reads using MiXCR and keeps one entry per CDR3 protein. This table has under 200,000 distinct CDR3 sequences, 70% to 75% appearing once. Source material: sorted CD4+, CD8+, or CD8+CD57+ T cells (not recorded which) from PBMCs. These receptors were collected from a human donor with aplastic anemia. CDR3s include the opening cysteine and the closing phenylalanine or tryptophan. D genes are given only for firm matches. The size of a clone is reported for some rows only, either as once, few or many, or as a class for expanded clones.

j_call clone_size v_call d_call cdr3_length cdr3_aa cdr3_nt
TRBJ1-1 many TRBV2 TRBD1 14 CASRGTGVDTEAFF TGTGCCAGCCGGGGGACAGGGGTGGACACTGAAGCTTTCTTT
TRBJ2-7 NA TRBV20-1 TRBD1 13 CSAKTGGSYEQYF TGCAGTGCCAAGACAGGGGGCTCCTACGAGCAGTACTTC
TRBJ1-2 many TRBV10-3 NA 13 CATPAGDNYGYTF TGTGCCACCCCAGCAGGGGATAACTATGGCTACACCTTC
TRBJ1-4 NA TRBV20-1 TRBD1 17 CSARRPAGGMANEKLFF TGCAGTGCTAGGAGGCCGGCAGGGGGCATGGCTAATGAAAAACTGTTTTTT
TRBJ2-7 NA TRBV10-2 NA 12 CASSSQSFEQYF TGCGCCAGCAGTTCTCAGAGCTTCGAGCAGTACTTC
TRBJ2-7 NA TRBV20-1 TRBD1 15 CSARERTGASYEQYF TGCAGTGCTAGAGAAAGGACAGGGGCATCCTACGAGCAGTACTTC
TRBJ2-3 NA TRBV6-4 TRBD1 15 CASSGTGGEYNEQYF TGTGCCAGCAGTGGGACAGGGGGGGAATACAATGAGCAGTATTTT
TRBJ2-2 NA TRBV7-9 NA 12 CASSLLAGELFF TGTGCCAGCAGCTTATTGGCCGGGGAGCTGTTTTTT
TRBJ1-1 NA TRBV7-2 NA 15 CASSLVPTPGPEAFF TGTGCCAGCAGCTTAGTCCCCACCCCGGGACCTGAAGCTTTCTTT
TRBJ1-4 few TRBV29-1 NA 12 CSVGGAGEKLFF TGCAGCGTTGGTGGGGCTGGAGAAAAACTGTTTTTT
TRBJ1-2 NA TRBV11-3 NA 13 CASSQLTRDGYTF TGTGCCAGCAGCCAACTGACACGGGATGGCTACACCTTC
TRBJ2-2 NA TRBV4-1 NA 17 CASSQSPPVGYTGELFF TGCGCCAGCAGCCAAAGTCCCCCGGTGGGCTACACCGGGGAGCTGTTTTTT
TRBJ2-7 NA TRBV20-1 TRBD1 16 CSASLTGSLGTYEQYF TGCAGTGCTAGTTTGACAGGGTCTCTAGGAACCTACGAGCAGTACTTC
TRBJ2-1 NA TRBV12-3/TRBV12-4 NA 12 CASSPESGEQFF TGTGCCAGCAGCCCCGAATCGGGGGAGCAGTTCTTC
TRBJ2-1 NA TRBV10-3 TRBD2 16 CAVSGHASGEGNEQFF TGTGCCGTCAGTGGACACGCTAGCGGGGAGGGCAATGAGCAGTTCTTC
TRBJ2-5 NA TRBV29-1 NA 12 CSVEGTAETQYF TGCAGCGTTGAAGGGACAGCAGAGACCCAGTACTTC
TRBJ2-2 NA TRBV7-3 NA 11 CASRQDGELFF TGTGCCAGCAGACAAGACGGGGAGCTGTTTTTT
TRBJ1-1 few TRBV7-8 NA 13 CASSPTGNTEAFF TGTGCCAGCAGCCCGACGGGGAACACTGAAGCTTTCTTT
TRBJ2-7 NA TRBV20-1 TRBD1 14 CSATTGLRPYEQYF TGCAGTGCCACGACAGGGTTGCGGCCCTACGAGCAGTACTTC
TRBJ2-5 NA TRBV12-3/TRBV12-4 TRBD2 13 CASRSRGEETQYF TGTGCCAGCAGATCCCGGGGGGAAGAGACCCAGTACTTC
TRBJ2-2 NA TRBV7-8 NA 15 CASSLKGGASGELFF TGTGCCAGCAGCTTGAAGGGGGGCGCGTCCGGGGAGCTGTTTTTT
TRBJ1-2 NA TRBV24-1 TRBD1 13 CATSSQGGYGYTF TGTGCCACCAGTTCCCAGGGGGGATATGGCTACACCTTC
TRBJ2-3 NA TRBV9 TRBD2 17 CASSVRPQAGGTDTQYF TGTGCCAGCAGCGTTCGCCCCCAAGCGGGGGGCACAGATACGCAGTATTTT
TRBJ2-5 once TRBV28 TRBD1 14 CASSLRDRGETQYF TGTGCCAGCAGTTTAAGAGACAGGGGGGAGACCCAGTACTTC
TRBJ2-5 NA TRBV20-1 TRBD1 14 CSARDPGTGDTQYF TGCAGTGCTAGAGATCCCGGGACAGGGGACACCCAGTACTTC
TRBJ2-7 NA TRBV9 TRBD2 15 CASSVLAGGPYEQYF TGTGCCAGCAGCGTCCTAGCGGGGGGGCCTTACGAGCAGTACTTC
TRBJ2-7 NA TRBV5-5 NA 12 CASSLRDYEQYF TGTGCCAGCAGCCTCCGGGACTACGAGCAGTACTTC
TRBJ2-2 NA TRBV24-1 NA 16 CATSDQGRQGTGELFF TGTGCCACCAGTGATCAAGGCAGGCAGGGGACCGGGGAGCTGTTTTTT
TRBJ2-3 NA TRBV10-3 TRBD1 14 CAISGQGEPDTQYF TGTGCCATCAGTGGACAGGGGGAGCCAGATACGCAGTATTTT
TRBJ2-1 NA TRBV19 TRBD2 14 CASSTSGDYNEQFF TGTGCCAGTAGCACTAGCGGGGATTACAATGAGCAGTTCTTC
TRBJ2-1 NA TRBV10-3 NA 13 CAISSRANNEQFF TGTGCCATCAGTAGCAGGGCTAACAATGAGCAGTTCTTC
TRBJ2-3 NA TRBV10-2 TRBD2 15 CASSEAGGRSDTQYF TGCGCCAGCAGTGAGGCGGGGGGCCGGTCAGATACGCAGTATTTT
TRBJ1-1 NA TRBV20-1 NA 13 CSAKDRRGTEAFF TGCAGTGCTAAAGACAGGAGGGGGACTGAAGCTTTCTTT
TRBJ1-1 NA TRBV10-1 NA 15 CASSTGRSKGSEAFF TGCGCCAGCAGTACCGGAAGAAGCAAGGGCTCTGAAGCTTTCTTT
TRBJ2-7 NA TRBV11-3 TRBD2 14 CASSTWNGGGEQYF TGTGCCAGCAGCACGTGGAACGGGGGGGGCGAGCAGTACTTC
TRBJ1-5 few TRBV24-1 NA 13 CATSDVTAVPQHF TGTGCCACCAGTGATGTTACAGCGGTGCCCCAGCATTTT
TRBJ1-5 NA TRBV12-3/TRBV12-4 TRBD1 14 CASREQGSNQPQHF TGTGCCAGCAGGGAACAGGGGAGCAATCAGCCCCAGCATTTT
TRBJ1-5 NA TRBV7-2 NA 15 CASSYKGDSNQPQHF TGTGCCAGCAGCTATAAGGGGGATAGCAATCAGCCCCAGCATTTT
TRBJ1-5 NA TRBV15 NA 16 CATSRDQQERNQPQHF TGTGCCACCAGCAGAGATCAACAGGAGAGGAATCAGCCCCAGCATTTT
TRBJ2-1 NA TRBV10-2 TRBD2 18 CASKSTSTSYGSYNEQFF TGCGCCAGCAAATCGACTAGCACTTCTTATGGGTCCTACAATGAGCAGTTCTTC
TRBJ2-7 NA TRBV20-1 TRBD2 15 CSARVPGLEADEQYF TGCAGTGCTAGAGTCCCGGGACTAGAGGCTGATGAGCAGTACTTC